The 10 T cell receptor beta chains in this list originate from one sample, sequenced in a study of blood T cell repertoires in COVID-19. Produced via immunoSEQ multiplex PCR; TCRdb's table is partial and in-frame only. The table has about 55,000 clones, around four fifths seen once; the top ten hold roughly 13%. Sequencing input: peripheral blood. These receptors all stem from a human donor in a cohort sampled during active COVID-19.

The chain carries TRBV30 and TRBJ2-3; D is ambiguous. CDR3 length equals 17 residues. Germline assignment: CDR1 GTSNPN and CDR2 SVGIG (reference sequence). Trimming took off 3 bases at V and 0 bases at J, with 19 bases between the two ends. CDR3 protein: CAWSLSPSHGSTDTQYF. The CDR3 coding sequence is TGTGCCTGGAGCCTTTCCCCTTCCCACGGTAGCACAGATACGCAGTATTTT. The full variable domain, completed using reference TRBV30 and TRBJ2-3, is SQTIHQWPATLVQPVGSPLSLECTVEGTSNPNLYWYRQAAGRGLQLLFYSVGIGQISSEVPQNLSASRPQDRQFILSSKKLLLSDSGFYLCAWSLSPSHGSTDTQYFGPGTRLTVL.

The DNA of the CDR3 is TGCGCCAGCAGCCAAGGCTCAGGGTATCAGATCTATGGCTACACCTTC. This translates into CASSQGSGYQIYGYTF. The V call is TRBV4-1, the J call TRBJ1-2; weak D call: TRBD1 (5 bases). V gave up 1 base and J gave up 4 bases, with 16 bases separating them. Germline V lookup: CDR1 MGHRA, CDR2 YSYEKL. There are 16 residues in the CDR3.

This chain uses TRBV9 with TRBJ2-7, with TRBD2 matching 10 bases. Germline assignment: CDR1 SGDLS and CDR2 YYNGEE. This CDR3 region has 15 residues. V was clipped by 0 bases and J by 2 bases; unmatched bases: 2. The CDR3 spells CASSVASGGAYEQYF. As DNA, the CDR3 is TGTGCCAGCAGCGTAGCCAGCGGGGGGGCCTACGAGCAGTACTTC. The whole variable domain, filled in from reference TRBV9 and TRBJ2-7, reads DSGVTQTPKHLITATGQRVTLRCSPRSGDLSVYWYQQSLDQGLQFLIQYYNGEERAKGNILERFSAQQFPDLHSELNLSSLELGDSALYFCASSVASGGAYEQYFGPGTRLTVT.

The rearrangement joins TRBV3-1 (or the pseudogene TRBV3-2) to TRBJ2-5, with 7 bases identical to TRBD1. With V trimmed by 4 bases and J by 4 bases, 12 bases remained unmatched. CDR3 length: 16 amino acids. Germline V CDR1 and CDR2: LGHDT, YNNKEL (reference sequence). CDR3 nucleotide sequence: TGTGCCAGCAGCCCCGGGACAGCTCTTAAGGCAGAGACCCAGTACTTC. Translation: CASSPGTALKAETQYF.

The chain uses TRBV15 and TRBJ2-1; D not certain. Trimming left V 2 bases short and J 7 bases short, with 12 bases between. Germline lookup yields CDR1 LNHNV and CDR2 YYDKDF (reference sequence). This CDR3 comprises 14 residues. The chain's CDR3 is CATSRSFARNEQFF. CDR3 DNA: TGTGCCACCAGCAGATCGTTCGCGCGAAATGAGCAGTTCTTC.

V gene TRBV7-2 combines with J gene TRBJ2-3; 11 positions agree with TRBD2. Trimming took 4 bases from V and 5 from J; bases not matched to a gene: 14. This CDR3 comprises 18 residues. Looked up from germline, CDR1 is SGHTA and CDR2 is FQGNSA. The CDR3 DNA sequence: TGTGCCAGCAGCTCCCAGGTTCGTCTAGCGGGGGGAGGAGATACGCAGTATTTT. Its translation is CASSSQVRLAGGGDTQYF.

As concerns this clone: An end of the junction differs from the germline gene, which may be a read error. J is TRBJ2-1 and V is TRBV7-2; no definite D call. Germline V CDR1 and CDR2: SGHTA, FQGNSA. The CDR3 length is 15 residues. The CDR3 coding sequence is TGTGCCAGCAGTTTAGGCCTAGTCGGGTTGGGTGAGCAGTTCTTC. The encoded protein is CASSLGLVGLGEQFF.

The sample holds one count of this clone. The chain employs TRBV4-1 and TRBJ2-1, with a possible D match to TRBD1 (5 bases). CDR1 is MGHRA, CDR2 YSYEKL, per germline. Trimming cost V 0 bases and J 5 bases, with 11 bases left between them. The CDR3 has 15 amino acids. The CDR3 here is CASSQDPTANNEQFF. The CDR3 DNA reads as TGCGCCAGCAGCCAAGATCCGACAGCAAACAATGAGCAGTTCTTC.

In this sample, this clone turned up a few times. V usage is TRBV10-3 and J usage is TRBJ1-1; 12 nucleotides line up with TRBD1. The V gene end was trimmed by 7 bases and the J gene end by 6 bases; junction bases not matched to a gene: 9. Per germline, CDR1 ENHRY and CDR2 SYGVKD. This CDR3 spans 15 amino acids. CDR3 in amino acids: CAINPGTGGWAEAFF. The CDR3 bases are TGTGCCATCAACCCAGGGACAGGGGGCTGGGCTGAAGCTTTCTTT.

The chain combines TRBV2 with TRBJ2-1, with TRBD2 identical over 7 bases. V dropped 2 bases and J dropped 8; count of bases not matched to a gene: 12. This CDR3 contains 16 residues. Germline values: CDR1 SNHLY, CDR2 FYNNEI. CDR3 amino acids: CASSERGGRILYEQFF. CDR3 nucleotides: TGTGCCAGCAGTGAACGTGGCGGGAGAATCTTATATGAGCAGTTCTTC.